The 32 T cell receptor beta chains in this list originate from one sample, sequenced in a study of blood T cell repertoires in COVID-19. The data were produced by immunoSEQ multiplex PCR, yet TCRdb's version contains in-frame clones alone and is incomplete. The profile shows 150,000 to 200,000 clones, roughly 90% of them singletons. Sequencing input: peripheral blood. All receptors come from a man between 60 and 75 years old with acute or convalescent COVID-19.

The chain couples TRBV19 to TRBJ2-2; D is ambiguous. Germline assignment: CDR1 LNHDA and CDR2 SQIVND (reference sequence). The CDR3 has 15 residues. With 8 bases removed from V and 0 bases from J, the gap between germline ends came to 13 bases. CDR3 amino acids: CASGSGSANTGELFF. The CDR3 DNA reads as TGTGCCAGTGGATCCGGGTCCGCGAACACCGGGGAGCTGTTTTTT.

The rearrangement uses TRBV30 and TRBJ1-3; 11 positions match TRBD1. The CDR3 runs 15 residues. V was pared by 5 bases and J by 4 bases, with 7 bases of the junction left unmatched. Germline lookup yields CDR1 GTSNPN and CDR2 SVGIG (reference sequence). In DNA, the CDR3 is TGTGCCTGGGCTCGGACAGGGGGCGTGGGAAACACCATATATTTT. Amino acid sequence: CAWARTGGVGNTIYF.

V is TRBV19 and J is TRBJ1-2; no clear D. The CDR3 spans 13 residues. Trimming stripped 8 bases from V and 4 bases from J, with 14 bases between. Germline lookup yields CDR1 LNHDA and CDR2 SQIVND (reference sequence). CDR3 nucleotides: TGTGCCAGTCTGCCCAATCGGGGCTATGGCTACACCTTC. Its translation is CASLPNRGYGYTF.

The gene calls are TRBV18 and TRBJ2-7, with D uncertain. CDR3 length: 12 amino acids. V gave up 1 base and J gave up 7 bases, with 8 bases separating them. Germline loops: CDR1 KGHSH, CDR2 LQKENI. CDR3 sequence: CASSPRVGEQYF. Here the CDR3 DNA reads TGTGCCAGCTCACCACGCGTCGGGGAGCAGTACTTC.

This sequence joins TRBV27 and TRBJ2-4; the D is unclear. CDR3 length: 15 amino acids. Per the germline V gene, CDR1 is MNHEY and CDR2 is SMNVEV (reference sequence). V was pared by 6 bases and J by 0 bases, with 12 bases between. In DNA, the CDR3 is TGTGCCAGCAGATCGGTATTTCTAGCCAAAAACATTCAGTACTTC. Its protein product is CASRSVFLAKNIQYF.

CDR3 bases: TGTGCCAGTATTAAAACAGGGGCCCCGGTTCGGAATCAGCCCCAGCATTTT. Its protein is CASIKTGAPVRNQPQHF. The V call is TRBV19, the J call TRBJ1-5; TRBD1 matches 7 bases. With V trimmed by 7 bases and J by 4 bases, 16 bases remained unmatched. CDR1 and CDR2 (germline): LNHDA, SQIVND (reference sequence). The CDR3 is made up of 17 amino acids.

The rearrangement uses TRBV5-1 and TRBJ1-1; 7 positions match TRBD1. V was clipped by 7 bases and J by 0 bases; unmatched bases: 9. Germline V CDR1 and CDR2: SGHRS, YFSETQ. The CDR3 loop spans 15 amino acids. The CDR3 region is CASGTGAALNTEAFF. In nucleotides, the CDR3 is TGCGCCAGCGGTACAGGGGCCGCACTGAACACTGAAGCTTTCTTT. The whole variable domain, filled in from reference TRBV5-1 and TRBJ1-1, reads KAGVTQTPRYLIKTRGQQVTLSCSPISGHRSVSWYQQTPGQGLQFLFEYFSETQRNKGNFPGRFSGRQFSNSRSEMNVSTLELGDSALYLCASGTGAALNTEAFFGQGTRLTVV.

The chain joins TRBV10-2 to TRBJ1-2; no reliable D call. Germline CDR1 is WSHSY and CDR2 is SAAADI. The germline V and J ends were trimmed by 3 bases and 5 bases, with 7 bases remaining between them. The CDR3 loop spans 12 amino acids. This CDR3 is CASSESRYGYTF. For the CDR3, the DNA is TGCGCCAGCAGTGAAAGCCGATATGGCTACACCTTC.

The V and J genes are TRBV19 and TRBJ2-7, with D possibly matching TRBD1 (5 bases). The CDR3 is 14 residues long. V was pared by 8 bases and J by 2 bases, with 16 bases between. CDR1 LNHDA and CDR2 SQIVND come from the germline V gene (reference sequence). The CDR3 bases are TGTGCCAGTGCCGACTCAGGGTTTCCCTACGAGCAGTACTTC. This translates into CASADSGFPYEQYF.

This clone has just one count. The CDR3 DNA sequence: TGTGCCAGCAGCCAAGCCCTAGGGGGACACATTCAGTACTTC. This encodes CASSQALGGHIQYF. V and J are TRBV4-2 and TRBJ2-4; possibly TRBD1 for D (6 bases). The V gene's germline CDR1 is LGHNA and CDR2 YNFKEQ. CDR3 length: 14 amino acids. Trimming left V 1 base short and J 8 bases short, with 12 bases between.

This chain joins TRBV10-3 and TRBJ2-3, with D hard to call. V was trimmed by 10 bases and J by 5 bases, leaving 16 bases between them. The CDR3 has 13 amino acids. From germline, CDR1 is ENHRY and CDR2 SYGVKD. CDR3 in amino acids: CATRGTEQDTQYF. The CDR3 DNA reads as TGTGCCACCAGAGGCACAGAACAAGATACGCAGTATTTT.

V and J are TRBV9 and TRBJ1-6; 9 bases align to TRBD1. V dropped 0 bases and J dropped 9; count of bases not matched to a gene: 7. Germline values: CDR1 SGDLS, CDR2 YYNGEE. The CDR3 runs 16 residues. CDR3 coding DNA: TGTGCCAGCAGCGTAGATTCTGGGACAGGGTTTTCACCCCTCCACTTT. Residues: CASSVDSGTGFSPLHF.

The chain recombines TRBV3-1 (or the pseudogene TRBV3-2) with TRBJ2-1; 10 bases match TRBD2. The V and J ends lost 2 bases and 6 bases, in that order; junction bases with no gene match: 7. Germline CDR1 is LGHDT and CDR2 is YNNKEL (reference sequence). The CDR3 covers 16 residues. CDR3 in amino acids: CASSQFLAGVGNEQFF. As DNA, the CDR3 is TGTGCCAGCAGCCAATTCCTAGCGGGGGTTGGCAATGAGCAGTTCTTC.

This clone appeared a single time. V usage is TRBV18 and J usage is TRBJ2-2; D gene unclear. Germline V gene data show CDR1 as KGHSH and CDR2 as LQKENI. The V end lost 6 bases, the J end lost 0 bases, and 20 bases lay between the germline ends. The CDR3 is 18 residues long. CDR3: CASSPKALSETNTGELFF. The CDR3 DNA reads TGTGCCAGCTCCCCGAAAGCCCTAAGCGAAACGAACACCGGGGAGCTGTTTTTT.

The rearrangement joins TRBV19 to TRBJ2-1, with TRBD2 matching 13 bases. The germline V gene encodes CDR1 LNHDA and CDR2 SQIVND (reference sequence). V was clipped by 5 bases and J by 7 bases; unmatched bases: 8. The CDR3 spans 16 residues. CDR3 protein: CASSLTLAGGRNEQFF. CDR3 nucleotide sequence: TGTGCCAGTAGTCTCACACTAGCGGGGGGGCGAAATGAGCAGTTCTTC.

The chain joins TRBV5-1 to TRBJ2-3; 12 bases map to TRBD2. V lost 0 bases and J lost 2; bases outside the gene matches: 1. The CDR3 is 16 residues long. Germline assignment: CDR1 SGHRS and CDR2 YFSETQ. The CDR3 sequence is CASSLGTSGDTDTQYF. For the CDR3, the DNA is TGCGCCAGCAGCTTGGGGACTAGCGGGGACACAGATACGCAGTATTTT.

This clone has just one count. The V call is TRBV6-5, the J call TRBJ1-2, with a weak D call TRBD1 (6 bases). The CDR3 loop spans 16 amino acids. V was pared by 2 bases and J by 8 bases, with 21 bases between. The germline CDR1 and CDR2 sequences are MNHEY and SVGAGI. The CDR3 nucleotides are TGTGCCAGCAGTTACAACCTGCAGGGGCTAGTCCGGGGCTACACCTTC. It specifies CASSYNLQGLVRGYTF.

The J gene is TRBJ2-3, the V gene TRBV11-3, with 7 nucleotides matching TRBD1. CDR1 and CDR2 from the germline V gene are SGHNT and YENEEA. V lost 5 bases, J lost 0 bases, and 5 bases stayed unmatched. This CDR3 contains 15 residues. The CDR3 DNA reads TGTGCCAGCAGCGGGGGACAGACAAGCACAGATACGCAGTATTTT. As protein: CASSGGQTSTDTQYF.

V is TRBV6-2 or TRBV6-3 and J is TRBJ2-3; a weak D match, TRBD2 (7 bases). The CDR3 length is 15 residues. Trimming pared 4 bases from V and 4 bases from J, leaving 15 bases between. Germline V CDR1 and CDR2: MNHEY, SVGEGT. The DNA of the CDR3 is TGTGCCAGCAGTTCGTGGGGGGGCAACGCAGATACGCAGTATTTT. Translated: CASSSWGGNADTQYF.

V is TRBV21-1 and J is TRBJ2-2; the table calls TRBD1, which could not be checked here. TRBV21-1 counts as a pseudogene. The CDR3 extends over 14 amino acids. The CDR3 bases are TGTGCCAGCAGCAAGGCCCAAGATACCGGGGAGCTGTTTTTT. Its protein product is CASSKAQDTGELFF.

The J gene is TRBJ2-1, the V gene TRBV3-1 (or the pseudogene TRBV3-2), with 15 nucleotides matching TRBD2. Germline V gene lookup returns CDR1 LGHDT and CDR2 YNNKEL (reference sequence). The CDR3 contains 16 residues. The V segment lost 3 bases and the J segment 5 bases; nucleotides outside the gene matches: 2. CDR3 in amino acids: CASSHGLAGGNNEQFF. The CDR3 coding sequence is TGTGCCAGCAGCCACGGACTAGCGGGGGGGAACAATGAGCAGTTCTTC.

V usage is TRBV3-1 (or the pseudogene TRBV3-2) and J usage is TRBJ1-2, with a tentative D call TRBD1 (5 bases). CDR3 length: 18 residues. V was clipped by 3 bases and J by 4 bases, with 24 bases between them. The germline gives CDR1 LGHDT, CDR2 YNNKEL (reference sequence). For the CDR3, the DNA is TGTGCCAGCAGCCAGACGCGAGTGGCAGGGTTTATCGGCTATGGCTACACCTTC. It translates to CASSQTRVAGFIGYGYTF.

This clone has a single count. This chain connects TRBV21-1 to TRBJ2-7; the D call in the table, TRBD1, was not verified against the DNA. TRBV21-1 is reported as a pseudogene. The CDR3 loop spans 17 amino acids. CDR3 nucleotides: TGTGCCAGCAGCAACAGAAAGGGGGACAGGGGTGAGGGCGAGCAGTACTTC. Translation: CASSNRKGDRGEGEQYF.

DNA for the CDR3: TGTGCCAGCTCAAAGCAGGGTGAGTTAGGTCAGCCCCAGCATTTT. Translation: CASSKQGELGQPQHF. This rearrangement joins TRBV18 to TRBJ1-5; maybe TRBD1 (5 bases). V gave up 5 bases and J gave up 6 bases, with 17 bases separating them. The CDR3 runs 15 residues. The germline gives CDR1 KGHSH, CDR2 LQKENI.

V is TRBV7-8 and J is TRBJ2-5, with 7 positions matching TRBD2. The CDR3 runs to 16 residues. With V trimmed by 0 bases and J by 5 bases, 9 bases remained unmatched. The germline gives CDR1 SGHVS, CDR2 FQNEAQ. This CDR3 is CASSLAGGAIWETQYF. DNA of the CDR3: TGTGCCAGCAGCTTAGCGGGAGGGGCCATCTGGGAGACCCAGTACTTC.

The chain couples TRBV2 to TRBJ1-2; D remains ambiguous. V lost 8 bases, J lost 0 bases, and 13 bases lay in between. The CDR3 spans 14 residues. Germline V gene data show CDR1 as SNHLY and CDR2 as FYNNEI. The CDR3 nucleotides read TGTGCCAGCCTCGGGGTTGAAGCTAACTATGGCTACACCTTC. It codes for CASLGVEANYGYTF.

The chain combines TRBV30 with TRBJ1-1; TRBD1 agrees at 8 bases. Germline CDR1 is GTSNPN and CDR2 is SVGIG (reference sequence). Germline trimming cut 4 bases from V and 2 bases from J; bases unmatched to any gene: 9. CDR3 length: 15 residues. The CDR3 region is CAWKEQGGGNTEAFF. The CDR3 coding sequence is TGTGCCTGGAAGGAACAGGGGGGAGGTAACACTGAAGCTTTCTTT.

This chain connects TRBV3-1 (or the pseudogene TRBV3-2) to TRBJ1-4; TRBD1 aligns across 8 bases. J was trimmed by 14 bases and V by 0 bases; bases with no gene match: 11. The CDR3 sequence is 15 residues long. Germline values: CDR1 LGHDT, CDR2 YNNKEL (reference sequence). CDR3 bases: TGTGCCAGCAGCCAAGACGGACAGGGAAAAAGGGGGCTGTTTTTT. Its translation: CASSQDGQGKRGLFF.

The rearrangement joins TRBV3-1 (or the pseudogene TRBV3-2) to TRBJ1-2; D possibly corresponds to TRBD1 (5 bases). V was pared by 4 bases and J by 4 bases, with 13 bases between. The CDR3 sequence is 14 residues long. Germline V gene lookup returns CDR1 LGHDT and CDR2 YNNKEL (reference sequence). The CDR3 here is CASSLTGKLYGYTF. CDR3 coding DNA: TGTGCCAGCAGCCTAACAGGCAAGCTCTATGGCTACACCTTC.

The V and J genes are TRBV30 and TRBJ1-6; no clear D. Trimming took off 0 bases at V and 8 bases at J, with 5 bases between the two ends. CDR3 length: 12 amino acids. CDR1 and CDR2 (germline): GTSNPN, SVGIG (reference sequence). The CDR3 region is CAWSVYYSPLHF. The DNA for the CDR3 is TGTGCCTGGAGTGTATACTATTCACCCCTCCACTTT.

The V call is TRBV4-1, the J call TRBJ1-1; D is undetermined. With 9 bases removed from V and 0 bases from J, the gap between germline ends came to 20 bases. The germline CDR1 and CDR2 sequences are MGHRA and YSYEKL. The CDR3 runs to 16 residues. In nucleotides, the CDR3 is TGCGCCAGTCGTCGGCAGCTTTCAGGAATGAACACTGAAGCTTTCTTT. This sequence encodes CASRRQLSGMNTEAFF.

V gene TRBV6-5 combines with J gene TRBJ1-4; 7 bases line up with TRBD1. The CDR3 sequence is 15 residues long. Germline V lookup: CDR1 MNHEY, CDR2 SVGAGI. V shed 2 bases and J 6 bases; nucleotides not matched to a gene: 6. CDR3 nucleotides: TGTGCCAGCAGTTACGACAGGGCCCCTGATGAAAAACTGTTTTTT. Encoded protein: CASSYDRAPDEKLFF.